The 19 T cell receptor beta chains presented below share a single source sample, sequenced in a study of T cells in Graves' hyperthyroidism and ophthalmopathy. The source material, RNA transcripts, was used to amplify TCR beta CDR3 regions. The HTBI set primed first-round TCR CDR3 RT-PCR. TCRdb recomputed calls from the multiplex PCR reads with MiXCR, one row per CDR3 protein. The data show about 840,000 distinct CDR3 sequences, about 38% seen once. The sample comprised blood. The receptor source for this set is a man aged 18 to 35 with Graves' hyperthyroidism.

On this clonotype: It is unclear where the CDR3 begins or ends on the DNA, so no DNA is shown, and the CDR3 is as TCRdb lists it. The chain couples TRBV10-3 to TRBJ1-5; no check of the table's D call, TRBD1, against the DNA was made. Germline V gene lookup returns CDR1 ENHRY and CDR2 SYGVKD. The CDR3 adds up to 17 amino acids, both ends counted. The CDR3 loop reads CAICSADTGYGNQPQHF.

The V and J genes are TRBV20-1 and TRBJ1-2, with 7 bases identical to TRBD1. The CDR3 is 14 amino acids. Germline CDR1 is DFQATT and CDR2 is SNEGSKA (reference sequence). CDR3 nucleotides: TGCCTCCCACCCCATCAGGGGGGGGCGGGAGGCTACACCTTC. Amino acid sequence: CLPPHQGGAGGYTF.

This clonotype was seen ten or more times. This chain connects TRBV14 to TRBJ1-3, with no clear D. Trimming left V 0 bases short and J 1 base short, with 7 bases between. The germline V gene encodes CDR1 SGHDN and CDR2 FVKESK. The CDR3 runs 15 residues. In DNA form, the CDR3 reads TGTGCCAGCAGCCAAGAGTTCGGGTCTGGAAACACCATATATTTT. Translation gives CASSQEFGSGNTIYF.

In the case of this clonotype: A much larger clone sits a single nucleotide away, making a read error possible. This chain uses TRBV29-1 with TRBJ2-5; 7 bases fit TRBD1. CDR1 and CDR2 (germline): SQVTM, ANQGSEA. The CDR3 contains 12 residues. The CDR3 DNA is TGCAGCGTTGTCGTCAGGGGGAAGACCAAGTACTTC. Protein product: CSVVVRGKTKYF.

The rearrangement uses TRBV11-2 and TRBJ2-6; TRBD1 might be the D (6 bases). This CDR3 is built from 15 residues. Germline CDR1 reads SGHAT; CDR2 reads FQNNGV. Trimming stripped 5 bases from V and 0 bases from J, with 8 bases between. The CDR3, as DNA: TGTGCCAGCAGCGCAGGGGTCTCTGGGGCCAACGTCCTGACTTTC. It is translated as CASSAGVSGANVLTF.

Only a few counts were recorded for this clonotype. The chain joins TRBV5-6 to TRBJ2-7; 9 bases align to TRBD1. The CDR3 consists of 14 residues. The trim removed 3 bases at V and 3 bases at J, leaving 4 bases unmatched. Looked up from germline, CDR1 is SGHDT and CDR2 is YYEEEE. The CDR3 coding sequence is TGTGCCAGCAGCTCCGGGACAGGGTTCTACGAGCAGTACTTC. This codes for CASSSGTGFYEQYF.

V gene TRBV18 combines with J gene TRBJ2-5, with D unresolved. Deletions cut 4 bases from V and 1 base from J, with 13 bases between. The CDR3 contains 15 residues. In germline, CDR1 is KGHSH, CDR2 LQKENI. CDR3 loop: CASSRLRLGQETQYF. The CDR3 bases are TGTGCCAGCTCACGCCTCAGATTGGGCCAAGAGACCCAGTACTTC.

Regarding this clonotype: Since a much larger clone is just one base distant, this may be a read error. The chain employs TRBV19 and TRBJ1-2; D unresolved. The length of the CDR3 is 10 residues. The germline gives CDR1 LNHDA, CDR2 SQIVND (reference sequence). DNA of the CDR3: TGTGCCAGTAAAGGGAATGGCTGCACCTTC. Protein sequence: CASKGNGCTF.

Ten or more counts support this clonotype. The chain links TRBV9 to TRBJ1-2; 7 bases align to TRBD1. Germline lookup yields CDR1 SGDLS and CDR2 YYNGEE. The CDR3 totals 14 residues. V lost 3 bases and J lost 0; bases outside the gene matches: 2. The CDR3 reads CASSDDRANYGYTF. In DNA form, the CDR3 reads TGTGCCAGCAGCGACGACAGGGCTAACTATGGCTACACCTTC.

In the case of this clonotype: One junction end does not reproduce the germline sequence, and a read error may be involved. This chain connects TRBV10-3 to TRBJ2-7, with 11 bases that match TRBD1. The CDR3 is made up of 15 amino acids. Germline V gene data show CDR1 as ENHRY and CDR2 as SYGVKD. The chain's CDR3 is CASSLSVDRGRGQYF. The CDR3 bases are TGTGCCAGCAGTTTGAGTGTGGACAGGGGGCGCGGGCAGTACTTC.

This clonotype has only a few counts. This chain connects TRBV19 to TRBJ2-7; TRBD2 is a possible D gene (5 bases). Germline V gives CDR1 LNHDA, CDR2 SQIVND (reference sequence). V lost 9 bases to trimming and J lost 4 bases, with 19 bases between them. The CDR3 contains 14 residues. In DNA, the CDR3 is TGTGCCAGCTCAACCGGGAAAACCATATACGAGCAGTACTTC. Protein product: CASSTGKTIYEQYF.

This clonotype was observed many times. The CDR3 DNA reads as TGCAGCGTAAACACCAGGGTTCCCGGCTACACCTTC. Protein product: CSVNTRVPGYTF. The J gene is TRBJ1-2, the V gene TRBV29-1; weak D call: TRBD1 (5 bases). CDR1 and CDR2 (germline): SQVTM, ANQGSEA. Between the trimmed V and J ends, which lost 6 bases and 8 bases, there was a span of 16 bases. The CDR3 runs to 12 residues.

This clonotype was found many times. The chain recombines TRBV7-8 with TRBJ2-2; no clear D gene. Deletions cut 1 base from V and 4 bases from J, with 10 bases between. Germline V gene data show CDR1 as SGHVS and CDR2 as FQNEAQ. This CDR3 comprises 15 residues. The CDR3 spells CASSLERGFTGELFF. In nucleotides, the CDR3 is TGTGCCAGCAGCTTAGAGCGCGGATTCACCGGGGAGCTGTTTTTT.

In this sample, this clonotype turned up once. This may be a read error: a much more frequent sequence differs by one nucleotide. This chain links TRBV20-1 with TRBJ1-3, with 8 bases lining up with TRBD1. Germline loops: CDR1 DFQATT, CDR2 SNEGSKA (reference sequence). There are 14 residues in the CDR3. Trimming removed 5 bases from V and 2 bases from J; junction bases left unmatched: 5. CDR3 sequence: CSAPPGGPGNTIYF. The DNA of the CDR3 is TGCAGTGCTCCACCAGGGGGCCCTGGAAACACCATATATTTT.

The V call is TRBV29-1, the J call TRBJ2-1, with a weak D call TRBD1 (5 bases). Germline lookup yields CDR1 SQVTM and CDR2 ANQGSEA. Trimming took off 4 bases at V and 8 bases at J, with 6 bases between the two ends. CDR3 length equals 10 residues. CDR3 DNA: TGCAGCGTTGTGGGGCATGAGCAGTTCTTC. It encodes CSVVGHEQFF.

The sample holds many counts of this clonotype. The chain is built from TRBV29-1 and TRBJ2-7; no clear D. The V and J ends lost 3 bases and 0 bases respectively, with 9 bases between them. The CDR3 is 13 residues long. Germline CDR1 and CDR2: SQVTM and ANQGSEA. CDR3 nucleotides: TGCAGCGTTGACTCTCCCTACTCCTACGAGCAGTACTTC. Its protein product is CSVDSPYSYEQYF.

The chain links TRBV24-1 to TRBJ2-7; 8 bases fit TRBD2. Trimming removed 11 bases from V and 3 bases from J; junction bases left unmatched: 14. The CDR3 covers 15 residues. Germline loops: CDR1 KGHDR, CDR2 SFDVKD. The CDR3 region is CASAGGGANFYEQYF. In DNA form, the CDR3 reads TGTGCCAGCGCCGGGGGGGGGGCCAACTTCTACGAGCAGTACTTC.

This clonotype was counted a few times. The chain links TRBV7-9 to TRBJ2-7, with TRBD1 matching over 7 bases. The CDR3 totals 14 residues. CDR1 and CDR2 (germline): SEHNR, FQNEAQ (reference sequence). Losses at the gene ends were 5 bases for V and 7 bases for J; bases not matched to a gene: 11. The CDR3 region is CASSPTGAGKEQYF. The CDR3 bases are TGTGCCAGCAGCCCCACAGGGGCCGGAAAGGAGCAGTACTTC. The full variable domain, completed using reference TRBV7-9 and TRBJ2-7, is DTGVSQNPRHKITKRGQNVTFRCDPISEHNRLYWYRQTLGQGPEFLTYFQNEAQLEKSRLLSDRFSAERPKGSFSTLEIQRTEQGDSAMYLCASSPTGAGKEQYFGPGTRLTVT.

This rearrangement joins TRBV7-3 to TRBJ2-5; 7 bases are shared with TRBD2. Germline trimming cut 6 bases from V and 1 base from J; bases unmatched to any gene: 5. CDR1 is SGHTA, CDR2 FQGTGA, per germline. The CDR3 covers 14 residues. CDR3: CASRQGLFQETQYF. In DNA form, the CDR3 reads TGTGCCAGCAGGCAGGGACTATTCCAAGAGACCCAGTACTTC.